Following are 16 T cell receptor beta chains from one sample sequenced in a study of siplizumab effects on memory and regulatory T cells. The assay was immunoSEQ multiplex PCR, and TCRdb's table has in-frame clones only and misses some. The profile shows some 120,000 clones, roughly 95% of them singletons. The sample taken for sequencing was non-Treg CD4+ T cells sorted from blood. Receptors were obtained from a human donor in good health.

The chain recombines TRBV7-2 with TRBJ2-3; no reliable D call. This CDR3 spans 12 amino acids. The germline CDR1 and CDR2 sequences are SGHTA and FQGNSA. V lost 0 bases, J lost 2 bases, and 0 bases lay in between. CDR3 protein: CASSLATDTQYF. CDR3 sequence (DNA): TGTGCCAGCAGCTTAGCCACAGATACGCAGTATTTT.

The chain employs TRBV10-2 and TRBJ1-6; 7 bases are shared with TRBD1. The J segment lost 10 bases and the V segment lost 3 bases, leaving 12 bases of the junction unmatched. The CDR3 totals 16 residues. Germline assignment: CDR1 WSHSY and CDR2 SAAADI. The CDR3 DNA is TGCGCCAGCAGTGAAGATTCGACAGGGAAGAACTCACCCCTCCACTTT. It translates to CASSEDSTGKNSPLHF.

This clone was counted a single time. This chain links TRBV7-6 with TRBJ2-1, with D tentatively TRBD1 or TRBD2 (5 bases each). From germline, CDR1 is SGHVS and CDR2 FNYEAQ. This CDR3 comprises 15 residues. Trimming cost V 2 bases and J 9 bases, with 17 bases left between them. CDR3 sequence reads: CASSLLSEGSTEQFF. The CDR3 DNA sequence: TGTGCCAGCAGCTTATTATCTGAGGGGTCCACTGAGCAGTTCTTC.

The V and J genes are TRBV11-2 and TRBJ1-1, with 7 nucleotides matching TRBD1. With V trimmed by 2 bases and J by 1 base, 10 bases remained unmatched. Germline V CDR1 and CDR2: SGHAT, FQNNGV. The CDR3 totals 17 residues. CDR3 region: CASSLRQGQKGNTEAFF. In DNA form, the CDR3 reads TGTGCCAGCAGCTTAAGACAGGGCCAAAAGGGGAACACTGAAGCTTTCTTT.

The V and J genes are TRBV9 and TRBJ2-2; TRBD1 agrees at 7 bases. Per the germline V gene, CDR1 is SGDLS and CDR2 is YYNGEE. V trimming: 0 bases; J trimming: 1 base; junction bases outside the gene matches: 3. This CDR3 has 16 residues. This CDR3 reads CASSVEQGRNTGELFF. The CDR3, as DNA: TGTGCCAGCAGCGTAGAACAGGGGCGGAACACCGGGGAGCTGTTTTTT. Full variable domain (outside the CDR3, taken from reference TRBV9 and TRBJ2-2): DSGVTQTPKHLITATGQRVTLRCSPRSGDLSVYWYQQSLDQGLQFLIQYYNGEERAKGNILERFSAQQFPDLHSELNLSSLELGDSALYFCASSVEQGRNTGELFFGEGSRLTVL.

This clone has a single count. The J gene is TRBJ1-1, the V gene TRBV27; D not certain. Germline values: CDR1 MNHEY, CDR2 SMNVEV (reference sequence). The CDR3 totals 13 residues. V was cut by 5 bases and J by 2 bases, with 9 bases left in between. CDR3 DNA sequence: TGTGCCAGCAGTCCCCGCGGAAACACTGAAGCTTTCTTT. Translation gives CASSPRGNTEAFF.

The rearrangement joins TRBV7-3 to TRBJ2-1, with 8 nucleotides matching TRBD2. The CDR3 totals 16 residues. CDR1 is SGHTA and CDR2 is FQGTGA in the germline V gene. V lost 4 bases and J lost 2; bases outside the gene matches: 7. DNA for the CDR3: TGTGCCAGCAGCTCCCGCGGGGGGATGGCCTACAATGAGCAGTTCTTC. This gives the protein CASSSRGGMAYNEQFF.

This chain links TRBV10-3 with TRBJ1-6; D gene uncertain. The germline gives CDR1 ENHRY, CDR2 SYGVKD. This CDR3 contains 15 residues. Trimming removed 2 bases from V and 0 bases from J, with 5 bases in between. The CDR3 region has the DNA TGTGCCATCAGTGAGCGGGCCTCCTATAATTCACCCCTCCACTTT. Translation gives CAISERASYNSPLHF.

This clone was counted a single time. The V gene is TRBV5-6, the J gene TRBJ2-3, with D perhaps TRBD1 or TRBD2 (5 bases each). Germline CDR1 reads SGHDT; CDR2 reads YYEEEE. V gave up 3 bases and J gave up 5 bases, with 16 bases separating them. The CDR3 consists of 15 residues. The CDR3 DNA is TGTGCCAGCAGCTCCTCGTGGGGGTCGGGAGATACGCAGTATTTT. Translated, it gives CASSSSWGSGDTQYF.

The rearrangement uses TRBV2 and TRBJ2-3; D unresolved. The V end lost 3 bases, the J end lost 5 bases, and 3 bases lay between the germline ends. There are 11 residues in the CDR3. Per the germline V gene, CDR1 is SNHLY and CDR2 is FYNNEI. CDR3 sequence: CASSERDTQYF. As DNA, the CDR3 is TGTGCCAGCAGTGAGCGAGATACGCAGTATTTT.

The chain uses TRBV19 and TRBJ2-4, with TRBD2 as a possible D gene (7 bases). V lost 7 bases, J lost 3 bases, and 19 bases lay in between. Germline CDR1 LNHDA, CDR2 SQIVND (reference sequence). The CDR3 length is 16 residues. Written as DNA, the CDR3 is TGTGCCAGTAAATCACGGGGGGCTAATGGCAAAAACATTCAGTACTTC. Translated: CASKSRGANGKNIQYF.

V gene TRBV18 combines with J gene TRBJ1-1; tentative D call: TRBD1 (5 bases). The CDR3 totals 14 residues. The V gene lost 4 bases and the J gene lost 2 bases, with 11 bases spanning the gap. Germline assignment: CDR1 KGHSH and CDR2 LQKENI. The CDR3 protein is CASSRGTGNTEAFF. The CDR3 DNA is TGTGCCAGCTCACGTGGGACGGGCAACACTGAAGCTTTCTTT.

The chain couples TRBV28 to TRBJ1-2; D not resolved. The germline V gene encodes CDR1 MDHEN and CDR2 SYDVKM. The CDR3 totals 12 residues. V gave up 7 bases and J gave up 2 bases, with 8 bases separating them. CDR3 in DNA: TGTGCCAGCACAGATTTAAACTATGGCTACACCTTC. Protein sequence: CASTDLNYGYTF.

The chain links TRBV7-9 to TRBJ2-7; 10 nucleotides agree with TRBD1. The CDR3 extends over 13 amino acids. Germline CDR1 and CDR2: SEHNR and FQNEAQ (reference sequence). With V trimmed by 4 bases and J by 5 bases, 2 bases remained unmatched. CDR3 sequence (DNA): TGTGCCAGCAGCTCGGGACAGGGGAACGAGCAGTACTTC. It is translated as CASSSGQGNEQYF.

The chain combines TRBV5-1 with TRBJ2-7; D gene unclear. V was clipped by 4 bases and J by 7 bases, with 9 bases between them. The CDR3 has 11 residues. Germline lookup yields CDR1 SGHRS and CDR2 YFSETQ. As DNA, the CDR3 is TGCGCCAGCAGCGGGCCGTATGAGCAGTACTTC. Translated: CASSGPYEQYF. Combining the CDR3 with reference TRBV5-1 and TRBJ2-7 gives the whole variable domain KAGVTQTPRYLIKTRGQQVTLSCSPISGHRSVSWYQQTPGQGLQFLFEYFSETQRNKGNFPGRFSGRQFSNSRSEMNVSTLELGDSALYLCASSGPYEQYFGPGTRLTVT.

The V gene is TRBV5-4, the J gene TRBJ1-2; TRBD1 is a possible D gene (6 bases). The CDR3 spans 16 residues. Germline V lookup: CDR1 SGHNT, CDR2 YYREEE (reference sequence). Trimming took 1 base from V and 6 from J, leaving 19 bases between them. CDR3 residues: CASSLRLTEGGDGYTF. Here the CDR3 DNA reads TGTGCCAGCAGCTTGCGACTGACCGAGGGGGGCGATGGCTACACCTTC.